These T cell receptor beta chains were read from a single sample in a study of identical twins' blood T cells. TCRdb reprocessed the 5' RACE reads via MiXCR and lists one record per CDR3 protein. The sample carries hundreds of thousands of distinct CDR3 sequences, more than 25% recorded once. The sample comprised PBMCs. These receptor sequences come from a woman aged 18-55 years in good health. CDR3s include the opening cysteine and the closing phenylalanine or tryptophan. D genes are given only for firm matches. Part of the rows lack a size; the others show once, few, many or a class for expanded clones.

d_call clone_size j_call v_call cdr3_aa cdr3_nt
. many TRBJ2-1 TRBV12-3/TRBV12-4 CASSYHNEQFF TGTGCCAGCAGTTATCATAATGAGCAGTTCTTC
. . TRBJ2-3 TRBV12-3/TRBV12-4 CASSRPTGTDTQYF TGTGCCAGCAGTCGGCCGACGGGCACAGATACGCAGTATTTT
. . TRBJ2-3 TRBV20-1 CSASKGSTDTQYF TGCAGTGCTAGTAAGGGAAGCACAGATACGCAGTATTTT
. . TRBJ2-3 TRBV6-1 CASNPNGYGTDTQYF TGTGCCAGCAATCCAAATGGCTACGGCACAGATACGCAGTATTTT
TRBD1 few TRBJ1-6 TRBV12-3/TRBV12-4 CASRGTGYSPLHF TGTGCCAGCAGGGGGACAGGTTATTCACCCCTCCACTTT
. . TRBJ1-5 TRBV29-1 CSVGEGSADQPQHF TGCAGCGTGGGGGAGGGCAGTGCCGATCAGCCCCAGCATTTT
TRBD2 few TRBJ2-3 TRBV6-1 CASSTSGGFYTQYF TGTGCCAGCAGTACTAGCGGGGGTTTTTATACGCAGTATTTT
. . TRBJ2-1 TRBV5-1 CASSLEVGNEQFF TGCGCCAGCAGCTTGGAGGTGGGTAATGAGCAGTTCTTC
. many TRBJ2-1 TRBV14 CASSPTFYNEQFF TGTGCCAGCAGCCCCACATTCTACAATGAGCAGTTCTTC
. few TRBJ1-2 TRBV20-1 CSARNQNYGYTF TGCAGTGCTAGGAATCAGAACTATGGCTACACCTTC
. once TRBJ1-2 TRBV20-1 CSAREAPNCGYTF TGCAGTGCTAGAGAGGCACCTAACTGTGGCTACACCTTC
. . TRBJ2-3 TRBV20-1 CSASGSRIGSADTQYF TGCAGTGCTAGCGGGAGTCGTATTGGTTCAGCAGATACGCAGTATTTT
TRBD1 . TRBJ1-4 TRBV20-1 CSARATGDREKLFF TGCAGTGCTAGAGCAACAGGGGACCGCGAAAAACTGTTTTTT
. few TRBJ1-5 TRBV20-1 CSVPHRSDNQPQHF TGCAGTGTCCCACACCGATCGGACAATCAGCCCCAGCATTTT
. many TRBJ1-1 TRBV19 CASSENTEAFF TGTGCCAGTAGTGAGAACACTGAAGCTTTCTTT
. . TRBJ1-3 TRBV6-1 CASSEAGGAGNTIYF TGTGCCAGCAGTGAAGCCGGGGGGGCTGGAAACACCATATATTTT
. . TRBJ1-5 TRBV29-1 CSVGSNTGNQPQHF TGCAGCGTCGGTTCTAATACGGGCAATCAGCCCCAGCATTTT
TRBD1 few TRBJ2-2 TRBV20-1 CSAWDRGRSGELFF TGCAGTGCCTGGGACAGGGGGCGAAGCGGGGAGCTGTTTTTT
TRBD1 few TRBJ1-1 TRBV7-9 CASSLRQGLMNTEAFF TGTGCCAGCAGCTTACGACAGGGCTTAATGAACACTGAAGCTTTCTTT
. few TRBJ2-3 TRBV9 CASSVDTRPDTQYF TGTGCCAGCAGCGTAGACACTCGACCTGATACGCAGTATTTT
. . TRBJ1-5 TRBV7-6 CASSPTASYSNQPQHF TGTGCCAGCAGCCCTACAGCCAGCTATAGCAATCAGCCCCAGCATTTT
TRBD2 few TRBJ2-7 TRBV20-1 CSARPLAGVEYEQYF TGCAGTGCCAGACCGTTAGCGGGAGTCGAATACGAGCAGTACTTC
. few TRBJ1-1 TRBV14 CASSRGDGLKWSFF TGTGCCAGCAGCCGAGGGGACGGGCTAAAGTGGTCTTTCTTT
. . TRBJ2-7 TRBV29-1 CSALAAPSYEQYF TGCAGCGCCTTGGCGGCTCCCTCCTACGAGCAGTACTTC